The clone carrying this T cell receptor beta chain was observed once. Antigen: not known. This sample is drawn from a study of T cell responses to AZD1222 COVID-19 vaccine. Findings of the study overall: The donors showed a predominance of white British ancestry and of females, with possible underestimation of clonal diversity. Regions left unmutated in variants are reportedly the target of nearly half of spike-specific TCRs. Regions 160-218 and 743-854 held dominance among vaccine-associated CD4 TCRs, which spanned spike. The peak T cell response came first, and repertoires were sampled only after it.

The CDR3 extends over 12 amino acids. V gave up 6 bases and J gave up 6 bases, with 8 bases separating them. Germline V CDR1 and CDR2: LGHDT, YNNKEL (reference sequence). TCRdb's copy holds only in-frame clones and misses some; the assay was immunoSEQ multiplex PCR. The sample lists tens of thousands of clones, 80% seen once, with 22% in the top ten. This sequence originates from an adult in good health. This rearrangement joins TRBV3-1 (or the pseudogene TRBV3-2) to TRBJ2-2, with D hard to call. Material: peripheral blood, obtained on day 0 of AZD1222 vaccination. CDR3 nucleotides: TGTGCCAGCAGTCTTTCCTCCGGGGAGCTGTTTTTT. Its translation: CASSLSSGELFF.